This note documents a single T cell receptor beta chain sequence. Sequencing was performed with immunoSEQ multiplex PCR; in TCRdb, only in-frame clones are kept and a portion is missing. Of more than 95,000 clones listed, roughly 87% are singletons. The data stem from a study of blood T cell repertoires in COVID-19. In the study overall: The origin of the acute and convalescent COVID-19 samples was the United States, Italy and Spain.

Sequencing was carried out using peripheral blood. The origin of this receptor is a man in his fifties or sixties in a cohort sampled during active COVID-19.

CDR3 sequence: CASRPQGGGEKLFF. The DNA for the CDR3 is TGTGCCAGCAGACCACAGGGAGGGGGGGAAAAACTGTTTTTT. The chain uses TRBV6-5 and TRBJ1-4; weak D call: TRBD1 (6 bases). CDR3 length: 14 residues. Germline CDR1 and CDR2: MNHEY and SVGAGI. The V end lost 6 bases, the J end lost 8 bases, and 16 bases lay between the germline ends.